Listed below are T cell receptor beta chains from one sample, sequenced in a study of blood T cell repertoires in COVID-19. Sequencing used immunoSEQ multiplex PCR; TCRdb keeps in-frame clones, though not all of them. The sample carries about 270,000 clones, 70% to 90% recorded once. Sequences were obtained from peripheral blood. The receptors here all came from a woman in her 30s with COVID-19, enrolled during active disease. Both conserved end residues are part of each CDR3. Each record gives: J gene, D gene, clone size, V gene, CDR3 DNA, CDR3 protein. D genes are given only for firm matches. Clone sizes are given selectively: once, few, many, or a class where the clone is expanded.

>TRBJ2-1|TRBD2|once|TRBV19
TGTGCCAGTAGGCCGACTAGCGGGGGGGACAATGAGCAGTTCTTC
CASRPTSGGDNEQFF
>TRBJ2-7|-|-|TRBV27
TGTGCCAGCTCTCCGAGGGGGGGCTACGAGCAGTACTTC
CASSPRGGYEQYF
>TRBJ1-6|TRBD1|once|TRBV15
TGTGCCACCGCTATAGGGACAGGGAGATCACCCCTCCACTTT
CATAIGTGRSPLHF
>TRBJ1-6|-|-|TRBV4-2
TGTGCCAGCAGCCAAGAAGCGAGCTCCTATAATTCACCCCTCCACTTT
CASSQEASSYNSPLHF
>TRBJ1-4|-|-|TRBV15
TGTGCCACCAGCAGAACGGGAAATGATGAAAAACTGTTTTTT
CATSRTGNDEKLFF
>TRBJ1-2|-|-|TRBV5-5
TGTGCCAGCAGCTTGGAGGAGCTCGCCCCGGATTCCTATGGCTACACCTTC
CASSLEELAPDSYGYTF
>TRBJ1-2|TRBD1|once|TRBV2
TGTGCCAGCAGTGAAAGGGACAGCGCTACTAACTATGGCTACACCTTC
CASSERDSATNYGYTF
>TRBJ2-1|-|-|TRBV11-3
TGTGCCAGCAGCTTAGCTAGCGATGAGCAGTTCTTC
CASSLASDEQFF
>TRBJ2-1|-|-|TRBV5-1
TGCGCCAGCAGCTTATCCCAGGACCGGGGAGTCGTCTTC
CASSLSQDRGVVF
>TRBJ1-6|TRBD1|-|TRBV7-9
TGTGCCAGCAGCTTAGGGACAGGGGATTTAGCTTCACCCCTCCACTTT
CASSLGTGDLASPLHF
>TRBJ1-3|-|-|TRBV5-1
TGCGCCAGCAGCCCGGGACAAATCTACTCTGGAAACACCATATATTTT
CASSPGQIYSGNTIYF
>TRBJ1-4|-|-|TRBV4-1
TGCGCCAGCAGCCAAAATGAGAGGGGGAAACTGTTTTTT
CASSQNERGKLFF
>TRBJ2-5|TRBD1|-|TRBV7-8
TGTGCCAGCAACCGAGACAGGGTCGAGACCCAGTACTTC
CASNRDRVETQYF